What follows are 18 T cell receptor beta chains derived from one specimen sequenced in a study of blood T cell repertoires in COVID-19. Assay: immunoSEQ multiplex PCR; the TCRdb copy retains only in-frame clones and omits some. The data contain almost 85,000 clones, roughly 90% of them seen just once; the ten biggest clones take up 0.95% to 1.5%. Sequenced material: PBMCs or T cells enriched from blood (not recorded which). The receptors come from a woman aged 50 to 65 with acute COVID-19.

A few counts support this clone. This sequence joins TRBV7-2 and TRBJ2-3; unclear D gene. The ends were cut back, 1 base at V and 0 bases at J, with 2 bases in the middle. The CDR3 runs 13 residues. The germline V gene has CDR1 SGHTA and CDR2 FQGNSA. DNA of the CDR3: TGTGCCAGCAGCTTAGTAAGCACAGATACGCAGTATTTT. Its protein product is CASSLVSTDTQYF. The full variable domain, rest sourced from reference TRBV7-2 and TRBJ2-3, is GAGVSQSPSNKVTEKGKDVELRCDPISGHTALYWYRQSLGQGLEFLIYFQGNSAPDKSGLPSDRFSAERTGGSVSTLTIQRTQQEDSAVYLCASSLVSTDTQYFGPGTRLTVL.

This clone was observed a handful of times. The chain uses TRBV19 and TRBJ2-2; D uncertain. CDR1 and CDR2 (germline): LNHDA, SQIVND (reference sequence). The CDR3 spans 14 residues. The germline V and J ends were trimmed by 8 bases and 1 base, with 11 bases remaining between them. In nucleotides, the CDR3 is TGTGCCAGTGCCTTAGTTTTGAACACCGGGGAGCTGTTTTTT. Translated, it gives CASALVLNTGELFF.

The V gene is TRBV5-1, the J gene TRBJ2-7; TRBD1 might be the D (6 bases). Germline CDR1 SGHRS, CDR2 YFSETQ. Trimming left V 2 bases short and J 3 bases short, with 15 bases between. The CDR3 is 15 amino acids. CDR3 in amino acids: CASSLSPGTIYEQYF. The DNA of the CDR3 is TGCGCCAGCAGCTTAAGCCCAGGGACAATCTACGAGCAGTACTTC.

This sequence joins TRBV12-5 and TRBJ1-2; D is possibly TRBD1 (6 bases). V was clipped by 0 bases and J by 8 bases, with 19 bases between them. This CDR3 has 16 residues. Germline lookup yields CDR1 LGHNT and CDR2 FRNRAP. CDR3 loop: CASGLVLPQGLAGYTF. CDR3 nucleotides: TGTGCTAGTGGTTTGGTACTCCCACAGGGCTTAGCGGGCTACACCTTC.

This chain connects TRBV25-1 to TRBJ1-6, with 10 bases fitting TRBD1. This CDR3 comprises 17 residues. Trimming cost V 6 bases and J 7 bases; bases outside gene matches: 12. CDR1 MGHDK and CDR2 SYGVNS come from the germline V gene. CDR3 loop: CASRPTGTGDWNSPLHF. The CDR3 DNA reads TGTGCCAGCAGACCCACCGGGACAGGGGATTGGAATTCACCCCTCCACTTT. Variable domain in full (rest from reference TRBV25-1 and TRBJ1-6): EADIYQTPRYLVIGTGKKITLECSQTMGHDKMYWYQQDPGMELHLIHYSYGVNSTEKGDLSSESTVSRIRTEHFPLTLESARPSHTSQYLCASRPTGTGDWNSPLHFGNGTRLTVT.

This chain joins TRBV7-2 and TRBJ1-1; D gene ambiguous. Germline V gene lookup returns CDR1 SGHTA and CDR2 FQGNSA. Trimming shortened V by 1 base and J by 12 bases, and 21 bases separated the two germline ends. This CDR3 has 15 amino acids. The CDR3 DNA reads TGTGCCAGCAGCTTAGTTGGGTCCGGAGGGCGGATTCCTTTCTTT. It is translated as CASSLVGSGGRIPFF.

The rearrangement uses TRBV6-5 and TRBJ2-3; TRBD2 is a possible D gene (5 bases). V was shortened by 5 bases and J by 1 base, with 13 bases between the two germline ends. CDR3 length: 15 residues. CDR1 and CDR2 from the germline V gene are MNHEY and SVGAGI. The CDR3, as DNA: TGTGCCAGCAGTAGCGGAGGACCCCGCACAGATACGCAGTATTTT. Translating gives CASSSGGPRTDTQYF.

The rearrangement uses TRBV19 and TRBJ2-2; no reliable D call. Looked up from germline, CDR1 is LNHDA and CDR2 is SQIVND (reference sequence). V dropped 10 bases and J dropped 2 bases, with 5 bases sitting between them. The CDR3 consists of 11 residues. The CDR3 reads CATGNTGELFF. The DNA of the CDR3 is TGTGCCACAGGCAACACCGGGGAGCTGTTTTTT.

The chain links TRBV7-2 to TRBJ2-1; tentative D call: TRBD2 (6 bases). CDR1 is SGHTA, CDR2 FQGNSA, per germline. V was shortened by 0 bases and J by 6 bases, with 12 bases between the two germline ends. The CDR3 covers 15 residues. For the CDR3, the DNA is TGTGCCAGCAGCTTAGCGGGACTCACGGGCAATGAGCAGTTCTTC. Translating it yields CASSLAGLTGNEQFF. Based on the CDR3 plus reference TRBV7-2 and TRBJ2-1, the full variable domain is GAGVSQSPSNKVTEKGKDVELRCDPISGHTALYWYRQSLGQGLEFLIYFQGNSAPDKSGLPSDRFSAERTGGSVSTLTIQRTQQEDSAVYLCASSLAGLTGNEQFFGPGTRLTVL.

The chain uses TRBV10-2 and TRBJ2-5, with 11 bases matching TRBD2. Germline values: CDR1 WSHSY, CDR2 SAAADI. This CDR3 is built from 18 residues. V lost 2 bases to trimming and J lost 0 bases; unmatched junction nucleotides: 8. The CDR3 sequence is CASSEEVAGGTNQETQYF. The DNA for the CDR3 is TGCGCCAGCAGTGAGGAGGTAGCGGGAGGGACAAACCAAGAGACCCAGTACTTC.

The V gene is TRBV5-1, the J gene TRBJ2-1; D is undetermined. The CDR3 is made up of 14 amino acids. The V end was cut by 2 bases, the J end by 4 bases, with 10 bases between. CDR1 is SGHRS, CDR2 YFSETQ, per germline. The CDR3 loop reads CASSLTAAYNEQFF. The CDR3 nucleotides read TGCGCCAGCAGCTTAACAGCTGCATACAATGAGCAGTTCTTC.

This rearrangement joins TRBV2 to TRBJ1-4; TRBD1 might be the D (6 bases). Per the germline V gene, CDR1 is SNHLY and CDR2 is FYNNEI. The CDR3 runs to 17 residues. V was cut by 3 bases and J by 0 bases, with 14 bases left in between. CDR3 DNA: TGTGCCAGCAGTGAGGATTCAGGGGTCGCAACTAATGAAAAACTGTTTTTT. This encodes CASSEDSGVATNEKLFF. Combining the CDR3 with reference TRBV2 and TRBJ1-4 gives the whole variable domain EPEVTQTPSHQVTQMGQEVILRCVPISNHLYFYWYRQILGQKVEFLVSFYNNEISEKSEIFDDQFSVERPDGSNFTLKIRSTKLEDSAMYFCASSEDSGVATNEKLFFGSGTQLSVL.

The chain joins TRBV19 to TRBJ2-2; D may be TRBD1 (6 bases). The germline CDR1 and CDR2 sequences are LNHDA and SQIVND (reference sequence). CDR3 length equals 14 residues. V dropped 10 bases and J dropped 1 base, with 13 bases sitting between them. The CDR3 DNA reads TGTGCCACCCGTCACAGGGTGAACACCGGGGAGCTGTTTTTT. This encodes CATRHRVNTGELFF.

The V and J genes are TRBV5-4 and TRBJ2-7; 7 bases are shared with TRBD2. After removal of 0 bases from V and 2 bases from J, the junction contained 5 bases not matched to a gene. Germline assignment: CDR1 SGHNT and CDR2 YYREEE (reference sequence). CDR3 length: 15 residues. CDR3 DNA sequence: TGTGCCAGCAGCTTGGAACCTAGCGGTCCCTACGAGCAGTACTTC. It encodes CASSLEPSGPYEQYF.

The V call is TRBV7-2, the J call TRBJ1-5, with D unclear. The CDR3 consists of 14 residues. V lost 3 bases and J lost 2, with 8 bases in between. Germline-derived CDR1 and CDR2 are SGHTA and FQGNSA. The CDR3 is CASSFFSGNQPQHF. The CDR3 DNA reads as TGTGCCAGCAGCTTTTTTAGTGGCAATCAGCCCCAGCATTTT.

This chain joins TRBV24-1 and TRBJ1-2; D is perhaps TRBD1 (6 bases). Trimming pared 6 bases from V and 8 bases from J, leaving 9 bases between. CDR3 length: 11 amino acids. From germline, CDR1 is KGHDR and CDR2 SFDVKD. The DNA of the CDR3 is TGTGCCACCAGTCAGGGGACGGGCTACACCTTC. Amino acid sequence: CATSQGTGYTF.

This clone was detected only once. The chain carries TRBV18 and TRBJ1-5; no clear D gene. Germline assignment: CDR1 KGHSH and CDR2 LQKENI. The CDR3 is 14 amino acids. Trimming cost V 2 bases and J 1 base, with 6 bases left between them. CDR3 in amino acids: CASSPNYSNQPQHF. The CDR3 nucleotides read TGTGCCAGCTCACCAAACTACAGCAATCAGCCCCAGCATTTT.

About this clone: The same CDR3 arises from other DNA sequences in this sample as well. The chain employs TRBV3-1 (or the pseudogene TRBV3-2) and TRBJ1-3; no clear D gene. CDR3 size: 15 residues. Germline V CDR1 and CDR2: LGHDT, YNNKEL (reference sequence). The V end was cut by 0 bases, the J end by 0 bases, with 6 bases between. In nucleotides, the CDR3 is TGTGCCAGCAGCCAAGATACCAGCTCTGGAAACACCATATATTTT. Translating gives CASSQDTSSGNTIYF.